The T cell receptor beta chain under discussion was sequenced for a study of early T cells in non-severe SARS-CoV-2 infection. Turning to the study itself: Sequencing of bulk RNA from unsorted whole blood was done, without chain pairing. Study-wide results and limits: Using VDJdb, the matching emphasized anti-spike CD8 responses while missing private and CD4 specificities.

TCRdb re-called the 5' RACE reads through MiXCR, storing one row per CDR3 protein. The table records 51,000 or so distinct CDR3 sequences, roughly 9.6% of them present only once. This clonotype has more than one count but fewer than ten. The target antigen is unknown. The sequencing input was whole blood. This sequence was found in an adult who was a healthcare worker with PCR-confirmed SARS-CoV-2 infection or an uninfected control (not recorded which).

The CDR3 nucleotides read TGTGCCAGTAGTAAGGTTTGGGGAGGAAGGACTGACGAGCAGTACTTC. Residues: CASSKVWGGRTDEQYF. The gene calls are TRBV19 and TRBJ2-7; D possibly corresponds to TRBD2 (6 bases). Germline V CDR1 and CDR2: LNHDA, SQIVND (reference sequence). The V and J ends lost 4 bases and 5 bases respectively, with 21 bases between them. CDR3 length equals 16 residues.